This TCR beta chain was documented in a study of T cells in localized non-small cell lung cancer. Measured with immunoSEQ multiplex PCR; TCRdb has only the in-frame clones, and not every one. The table includes 70,000 to 95,000 clones, about nine tenths detected once. The CDR3 has 14 amino acids. The V gene's germline CDR1 is SGHTA and CDR2 FQGNSA. Trimming took 1 base from V and 6 from J; bases not matched to a gene: 3. Whole-study findings and limits: When the top 100 tumor clones were examined, a median approximately 59 of them also appeared in the adjacent lung, which was paired and uninvolved.

Comments on this clone: Its specificity is not known.

The chain is built from TRBV7-2 and TRBJ1-2; 9 bases match TRBD1. The receptor was isolated from a woman aged 40 to 75 with stage II squamous cell lung carcinoma. Sample: PBMCs, taken before any cancer treatment. CDR3: CASSLGTGEHGYTF. Written as DNA, the CDR3 is TGTGCCAGCAGCTTAGGGACAGGGGAGCATGGCTACACCTTC.